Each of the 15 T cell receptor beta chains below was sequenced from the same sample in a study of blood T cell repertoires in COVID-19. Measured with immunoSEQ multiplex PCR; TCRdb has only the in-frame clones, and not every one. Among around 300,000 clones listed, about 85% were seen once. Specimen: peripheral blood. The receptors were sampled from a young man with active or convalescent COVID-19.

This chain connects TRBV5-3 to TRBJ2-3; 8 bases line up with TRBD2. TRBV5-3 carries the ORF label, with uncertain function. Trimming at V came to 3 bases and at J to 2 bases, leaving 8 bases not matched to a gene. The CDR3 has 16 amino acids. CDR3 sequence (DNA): TGTGCCAGAAGCTCCCCGGGGACTAGATACACAGATACGCAGTATTTT. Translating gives CARSSPGTRYTDTQYF.

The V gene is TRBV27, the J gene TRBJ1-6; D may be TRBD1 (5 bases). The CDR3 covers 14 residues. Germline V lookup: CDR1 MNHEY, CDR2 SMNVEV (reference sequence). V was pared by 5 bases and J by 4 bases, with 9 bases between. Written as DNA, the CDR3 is TGTGCCAGCAGTGAAAGACAGTATAATTCACCCCTCCACTTT. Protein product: CASSERQYNSPLHF.

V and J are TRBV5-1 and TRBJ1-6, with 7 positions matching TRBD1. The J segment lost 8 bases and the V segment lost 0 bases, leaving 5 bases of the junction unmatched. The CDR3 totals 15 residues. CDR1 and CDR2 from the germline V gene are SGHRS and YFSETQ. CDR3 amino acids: CASSLEGGQYSPLHF. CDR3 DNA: TGCGCCAGCAGCTTGGAGGGGGGACAGTATTCACCCCTCCACTTT.

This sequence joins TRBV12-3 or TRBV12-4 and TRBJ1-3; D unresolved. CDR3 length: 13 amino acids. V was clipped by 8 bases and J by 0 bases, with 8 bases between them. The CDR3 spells CASRSYSGNTIYF. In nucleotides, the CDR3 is TGTGCCAGCCGGAGTTACTCTGGAAACACCATATATTTT.

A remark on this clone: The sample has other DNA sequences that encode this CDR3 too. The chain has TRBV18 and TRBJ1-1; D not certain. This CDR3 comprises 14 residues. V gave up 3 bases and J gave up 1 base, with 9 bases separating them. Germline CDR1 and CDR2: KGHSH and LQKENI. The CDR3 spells CASSPVSRNTEAFF. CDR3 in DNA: TGTGCCAGCTCACCCGTATCGCGGAACACTGAAGCTTTCTTT.

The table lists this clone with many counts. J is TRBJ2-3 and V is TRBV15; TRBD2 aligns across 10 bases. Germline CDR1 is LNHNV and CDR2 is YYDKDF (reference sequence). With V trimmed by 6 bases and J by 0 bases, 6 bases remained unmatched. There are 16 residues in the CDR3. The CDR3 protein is CATSTGTSDSTDTQYF. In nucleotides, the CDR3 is TGTGCCACCAGTACCGGGACTAGCGATAGCACAGATACGCAGTATTTT.

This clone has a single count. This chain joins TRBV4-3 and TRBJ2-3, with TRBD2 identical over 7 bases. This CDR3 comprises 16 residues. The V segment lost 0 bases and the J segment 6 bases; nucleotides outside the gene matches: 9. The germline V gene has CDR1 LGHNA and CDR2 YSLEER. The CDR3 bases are TGCGCCAGCAGCCAAGAACAGTCGCGGGGAGGGGATACGCAGTATTTT. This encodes CASSQEQSRGGDTQYF.

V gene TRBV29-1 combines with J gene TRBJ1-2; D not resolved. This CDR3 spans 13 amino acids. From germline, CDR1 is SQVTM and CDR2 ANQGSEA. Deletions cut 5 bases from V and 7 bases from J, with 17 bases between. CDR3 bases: TGCAGCGTTCGGTTGAGTAGCCAACGTGGCTACACCTTC. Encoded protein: CSVRLSSQRGYTF.

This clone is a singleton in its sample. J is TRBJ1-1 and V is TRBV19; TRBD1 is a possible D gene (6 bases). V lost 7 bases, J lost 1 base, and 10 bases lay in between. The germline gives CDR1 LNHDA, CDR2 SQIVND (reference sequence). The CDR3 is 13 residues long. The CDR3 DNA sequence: TGTGCCAGTATTTTAGGGGGGAACACTGAAGCTTTCTTT. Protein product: CASILGGNTEAFF.

The CDR3 sequence: CASSLSIGQGEGYTF. The CDR3 DNA sequence: TGTGCCAGCAGTTTATCGATTGGGCAGGGGGAAGGCTACACCTTC. The V gene is TRBV27, the J gene TRBJ1-2; 7 bases align to TRBD1. The V and J ends lost 0 bases and 8 bases, in that order; junction bases with no gene match: 9. The CDR3 totals 15 residues. Germline V gene data show CDR1 as MNHEY and CDR2 as SMNVEV (reference sequence).

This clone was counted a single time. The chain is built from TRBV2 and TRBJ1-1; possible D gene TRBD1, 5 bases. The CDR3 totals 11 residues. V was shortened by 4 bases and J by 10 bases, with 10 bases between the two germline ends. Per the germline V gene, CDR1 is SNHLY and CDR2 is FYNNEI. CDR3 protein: CASSVTQGAFF. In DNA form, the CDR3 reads TGTGCCAGCAGTGTGACCCAGGGAGCTTTCTTT.

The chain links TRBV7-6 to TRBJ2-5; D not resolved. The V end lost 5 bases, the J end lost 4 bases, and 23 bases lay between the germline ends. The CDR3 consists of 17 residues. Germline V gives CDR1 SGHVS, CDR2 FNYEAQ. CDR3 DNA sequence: TGTGCCAGCAGCCAGATTTCGAAACTAACCGTTGGAGAGACCCAGTACTTC. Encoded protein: CASSQISKLTVGETQYF.

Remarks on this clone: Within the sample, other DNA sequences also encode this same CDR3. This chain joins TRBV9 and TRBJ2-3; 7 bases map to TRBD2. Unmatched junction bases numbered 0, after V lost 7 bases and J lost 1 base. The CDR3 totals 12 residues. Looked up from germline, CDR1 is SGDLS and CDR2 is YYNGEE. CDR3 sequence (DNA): TGTGCCAGCGGGAGGGGCACAGATACGCAGTATTTT. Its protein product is CASGRGTDTQYF.

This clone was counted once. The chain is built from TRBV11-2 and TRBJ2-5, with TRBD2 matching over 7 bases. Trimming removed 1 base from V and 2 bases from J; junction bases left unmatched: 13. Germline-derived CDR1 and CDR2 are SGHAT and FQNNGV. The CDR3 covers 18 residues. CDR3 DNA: TGTGCCAGCAGCTTAGGGGGGAACCAGCGGGGCCAGCAAGAGACCCAGTACTTC. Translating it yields CASSLGGNQRGQQETQYF.

The CDR3 DNA is TGTGCCAGCAGTTCCAAGGGGATTTGGACTGAAGCTTTCTTT. This gives the protein CASSSKGIWTEAFF. The V and J genes are TRBV6-5 and TRBJ1-1; TRBD1 might be the D (5 bases). V dropped 4 bases and J dropped 5 bases, with 14 bases sitting between them. Germline V gene data show CDR1 as MNHEY and CDR2 as SVGAGI. The CDR3 covers 14 residues.